One sample yielded the 9 T cell receptor beta chains listed below, sequenced in a study of cytomegalovirus exposure and HLA in healthy donors. PCR was performed using 60 Vbeta and 13 Jbeta primers. Produced via immunoSEQ multiplex PCR; TCRdb's table is partial and in-frame only. The sample holds 100,000 to 150,000 clones; 65% to 90% are singletons and the top ten take about 0.7%. Sequences were obtained from PBMCs. These receptors were collected from a man younger than 35 in good health and CMV-seronegative.

The genes are TRBV28 and TRBJ2-1, with D possibly TRBD2 on 7 matching bases. The CDR3 length is 14 residues. Germline assignment: CDR1 MDHEN and CDR2 SYDVKM. With 6 bases removed from V and 5 bases from J, the gap between germline ends came to 14 bases. This CDR3 is CASRSGGLDNEQFF. The DNA for the CDR3 is TGTGCCAGCAGGTCGGGGGGCCTGGACAATGAGCAGTTCTTC.

V and J are TRBV5-6 and TRBJ2-3; possible D gene TRBD1, 5 bases. The V end lost 6 bases, the J end lost 4 bases, and 18 bases lay between the germline ends. CDR1 is SGHDT, CDR2 YYEEEE, per germline. The CDR3 has 15 residues. This CDR3 reads CASTLGWGLPDTQYF. The CDR3 DNA sequence: TGTGCCAGCACCCTCGGGTGGGGCCTGCCAGATACGCAGTATTTT.

The chain has TRBV6-1 and TRBJ1-5; 7 bases line up with TRBD1. Trimming removed 7 bases from V and 9 bases from J; junction bases left unmatched: 12. The V gene's germline CDR1 is MNHNS and CDR2 SASEGT. This CDR3 comprises 14 residues. The CDR3 bases are TGTGCCAGCACCAGTGACAGGGACCTGCGGCCCCAGCATTTT. Translation: CASTSDRDLRPQHF.

This clone occurred once. The J gene is TRBJ2-1, the V gene TRBV5-1; possibly TRBD1 for D (8 bases). Germline V CDR1 and CDR2: SGHRS, YFSETQ. Trimming shortened V by 4 bases and J by 8 bases, and 16 bases separated the two germline ends. This CDR3 is built from 14 residues. CDR3 amino acids: CASSQGQGGDEQFF. In nucleotides, the CDR3 is TGCGCCAGCAGCCAAGGACAGGGAGGGGATGAGCAGTTCTTC.

J is TRBJ1-1 and V is TRBV30; TRBD1 agrees at 8 bases. Germline CDR1 reads GTSNPN; CDR2 reads SVGIG (reference sequence). The length of the CDR3 is 12 residues. Unmatched junction bases numbered 5, after V lost 5 bases and J lost 6 bases. The chain's CDR3 is CAWDRGPPEAFF. The CDR3 DNA reads TGTGCCTGGGACAGGGGACCCCCTGAAGCTTTCTTT.

A single count supports this clone. The V call is TRBV10-2, the J call TRBJ2-2, with D uncertain. CDR1 is WSHSY and CDR2 is SAAADI in the germline V gene. V was shortened by 2 bases and J by 3 bases, with 7 bases between the two germline ends. The CDR3 runs 14 residues. CDR3 nucleotides: TGCGCCAGCAGTGAGAGAAGAGACACCGGGGAGCTGTTTTTT. Encoded protein: CASSERRDTGELFF.

This chain connects TRBV9 to TRBJ1-1; D gene unclear. The length of the CDR3 is 15 residues. CDR1 SGDLS and CDR2 YYNGEE come from the germline V gene. V shed 1 base and J shed 2 bases, with 12 bases lying between them. The CDR3 DNA is TGTGCCAGCAGCGTAAGGAGCAGCACAAACACTGAAGCTTTCTTT. It translates to CASSVRSSTNTEAFF. Full variable domain (remainder filled in from reference TRBV9 and TRBJ1-1): DSGVTQTPKHLITATGQRVTLRCSPRSGDLSVYWYQQSLDQGLQFLIQYYNGEERAKGNILERFSAQQFPDLHSELNLSSLELGDSALYFCASSVRSSTNTEAFFGQGTRLTVV.

The chain combines TRBV15 with TRBJ1-1; no definite D call. The germline V gene encodes CDR1 LNHNV and CDR2 YYDKDF (reference sequence). Trimming left V 0 bases short and J 1 base short, with 12 bases between. This CDR3 is 16 amino acids long. CDR3 in DNA: TGTGCCACCAGCAGAGATGATGAGATACCGAACACTGAAGCTTTCTTT. Translation: CATSRDDEIPNTEAFF.

V gene TRBV7-8 combines with J gene TRBJ2-1; 13 bases are a match to TRBD2. This CDR3 spans 17 amino acids. Germline loops: CDR1 SGHVS, CDR2 FQNEAQ. V lost 1 base and J lost 2; bases outside the gene matches: 2. The CDR3 spells CASSLGGLAGAYNEQFF. DNA for the CDR3: TGTGCCAGCAGCTTAGGCGGACTAGCGGGGGCCTACAATGAGCAGTTCTTC.